Described below is a single T cell receptor (beta chain) sequence and its context. Its matching antigen is unknown. This record comes from a study of CD8+ T cells in alopecia areata. RNA extraction was followed by reverse transcription into cDNA, which acted as the sequencing template. Repertoires were generated with immunoSEQ multiplex PCR, while TCRdb's copy carries only in-frame clones and drops some. Of 200,000 to 250,000 clones listed, 64% are singletons. As to treatment: oral pan-JAK inhibitor, 5-10 mg twice daily. Using a FACSAria, the CD4+ and CD8+ T cells were sorted from the PBMCs. Whole-study results and caveats: Clonality in the scalp and expanded CD8+ clones ranked among the top 100 were significantly decreased by tofacitinib. Against the mouse data, patients shared TCRs less clearly, possibly for HLA reasons.

Germline CDR1 is SEHNR and CDR2 is FQNEAQ (reference sequence). Unmatched junction bases numbered 12, after V lost 5 bases and J lost 1 base. The CDR3 spans 17 residues. The chain carries TRBV7-9 and TRBJ2-5; the match to TRBD2 covers 8 bases. The material was CD4+ T cells sorted from blood, obtained at week 4, from a patient treated with tofacitinib. This receptor was identified in a human donor with alopecia areata. In nucleotides, the CDR3 is TGTGCCAGCAGCCCCGGAATTGGGGCGGGGGGCCAAGAGACCCAGTACTTC. Amino acids: CASSPGIGAGGQETQYF.